This TCR beta chain originates from a study of blood T cell repertoires in COVID-19. Whole-study context: T cells, B-cell-depleted T cells, or PBMCs provided the cDNA or gDNA that served as material.

V lost 4 bases and J lost 2, with 7 bases in between. CDR1 and CDR2 from the germline V gene are SGHRS and YFSETQ. This CDR3 has 14 residues. In Seattle, patients joined the study during active infection and were tracked longitudinally. The authors' processing: Reference gene primer amplification yielded estimated nucleated cell counts. Here immunoSEQ multiplex PCR was the method, and the copy in TCRdb shows in-frame clones only, minus some. That table gives V, J and clone size, and the DNA gave D and trimming. The sample holds 150,000 to 200,000 clones, 80% to 90% seen once. The sequence derives from a woman aged 80 or older with COVID-19, enrolled during active disease. V usage is TRBV5-1 and J usage is TRBJ1-6, with D tentatively TRBD1 (5 bases). Sequencing input: peripheral blood. The CDR3 DNA is TGCGCCAGCAGCCCGGACACCTATAATTCACCCCTCCACTTT. Translated, it gives CASSPDTYNSPLHF. Looking up the rest from reference TRBV5-1 and TRBJ1-6 gives the full variable domain: KAGVTQTPRYLIKTRGQQVTLSCSPISGHRSVSWYQQTPGQGLQFLFEYFSETQRNKGNFPGRFSGRQFSNSRSEMNVSTLELGDSALYLCASSPDTYNSPLHFGNGTRLTVT.